Reported below is one TCR beta chain. This clonotype came up a few times. The antigen it recognizes is unknown. No base quality information exists; no much larger clone differs at one position. The method behind the library was 5' RACE. Sequenced using an Illumina HiSeq 2000. A universal primer binding site was added through template switching, and the final cDNA carried a unique molecular identifier so that TCR cDNA molecules could be counted accurately. First-strand cDNA for TCR alpha and beta chains was synthesized from specific primers in the conserved constant-segment region. To control for contamination, each cDNA library was double barcoded with a SMART-Mk sample barcode plus Illumina barcodes. TruSeq adapter sequences along with Illumina sample barcodes were introduced in two successive PCR steps. TCR alpha and beta cDNA libraries were sequenced on the Illumina HiSeq platform with custom primers. In the source study's methods: Raw reads were processed with MiGEC to extract unique molecular identifiers, and MiXCR was used to determine CDR3 positions. For each individual, recombination models were inferred using an EM algorithm with the repgenHMM and IGoR tools. Shared clonotype analysis was performed with the tcR package in R, normalizing sharing by the product of cloneset sizes. To study raw recombination without the effects of thymic and clonal selection, out-of-frame nonproductive sequences were analyzed. TCRdb trimmed the raw reads at Q25, called clones with MiXCR and kept productive beta chains. One record per CDR3 amino acid sequence lists the most common genes and DNA. The V and J calls, along with clone size, are taken from TCRdb and not from the paper's own processing. This sample is represented by 540,000 or so distinct CDR3 sequences; around 24% of them were singletons. More than 0.4% of the sample goes to the ten largest clones.

The sample comes from a study of identical twins (dated by TCRdb to 2016 to 2017). A note on the overall study: To test whether fetal clonotypes persist, the study used deep sequencing on TCR alpha and beta repertoires from monozygotic twins, unrelated adults of various ages, and cord blood. To rule out contamination, the twin experiments were replicated at different times with different library preparation protocols. What the study reported, not specific to this receptor: Zero-insertion analyses could be partly confounded by invariant T cells such as MAIT and iNKT, although diverse VJ usage argued against such confounding for most clonotypes. In monozygotic twins, out-of-frame TCR alpha sharing was systematically underestimated by recombination models, although the models agreed with sharing between unrelated individuals. Compared with coincidental sharing between unrelated individuals, out-of-frame TCR alpha sequences shared between twins had an excess of sequences with low generation probability. The excess sharing between twins in beta out-of-frame sequences was weaker because fewer shared sequences reduced the signal-to-noise ratio. Conclusions relied on cross-sectional statistical analysis, since the same donors could not be followed over many years. Abundant cord blood beta clonotypes had fewer insertions, young adult naive repertoires showed a similar but weaker trend, and memory repertoires showed no such trend.

The cysteine opens and the phenylalanine closes a CDR3 of 13 amino acids. The CDR3 DNA has 39 bases and is translated from base 1. V sheds 3 bases and J sheds 3 bases, leaving 5 bases between their ends. CDR1 and CDR2 (MNHEY, SVGAGI) derive from the germline V gene. Only healthy Caucasian donors were included. Three pairs of female monozygotic twins, all aged about 18 to 30 years, made up the twin cohort. CD4+ and CD8+ T cell populations were isolated with positive isolation kits from Invitrogen. These same records also appear under a second study, on yellow fever vaccine responses in identical twins. The other study reports the following: According to the authors, the vaccine-induced T cell response in identical twins seemed to be partly convergent and partly specific to each individual. The study precisely tracked vaccine-responding T cell clones in identical twins.

The rearranged chain carries TRBV6-5 and TRBJ2-2; no D gene is confidently identified. Source material: CD4+ T cells sorted from blood. The receptor was derived from a woman under 30 in good health. The DNA is TGTGCCAGCAGTTATGCCTACACCGGGGAGCTGTTTTTT. Translated, it reads CASSYAYTGELFF.